The 8 T cell receptor beta chains presented below share a single source sample, sequenced in a study of post-analysis software for immune sequencing data. Antigen specificity for these receptors is unknown. The study's findings and limits: A handful of TRBV segments were more frequent in patients than controls; TRBV5-6, TRBV5-1 and TRBV20-1 belonged to this group.

Carried by the TCR beta cDNA libraries were unique molecular identifiers. MiXCR was run by TCRdb on the PCR reads, yielding one entry per CDR3 protein. The sample has some 260,000 distinct CDR3 sequences, 36% seen once. Source material: blood. The receptors were gathered from a girl aged 5 to 17 with multiple sclerosis.

This clonotype showed up just a few times. The chain recombines TRBV7-9 with TRBJ2-2; D could derive from TRBD1 or TRBD2 (5 bases each). Between the trimmed V and J ends, which lost 6 bases and 6 bases, there was a span of 11 bases. Germline values: CDR1 SEHNR, CDR2 FQNEAQ (reference sequence). The CDR3 is 13 amino acids. The CDR3 spells CASRHQGAGELFF. CDR3 DNA: TGTGCCAGCAGGCACCAGGGAGCCGGGGAGCTGTTTTTT.

V is TRBV4-1 and J is TRBJ2-7; the match to TRBD1 covers 7 bases. The CDR3 runs 17 residues. Per germline, CDR1 MGHRA and CDR2 YSYEKL. The V and J ends lost 0 bases and 2 bases, in that order; junction bases with no gene match: 10. The CDR3 here is CASSQDHRRGGAYEQYF. The CDR3 region has the DNA TGCGCCAGCAGCCAAGATCATCGAAGAGGGGGCGCCTACGAGCAGTACTTC.

This clonotype was picked up many times. The chain recombines TRBV5-1 with TRBJ2-1; D not certain. This CDR3 contains 13 residues. Germline values: CDR1 SGHRS, CDR2 YFSETQ. Trimming removed 4 bases at V and 5 bases at J, with 10 bases between. In DNA, the CDR3 is TGCGCCAGCAGCCCAACCAACCACAATGAGCAGTTCTTC. Protein product: CASSPTNHNEQFF.

This clonotype was recorded a few times. The chain recombines TRBV6-6 with TRBJ1-2, with TRBD1 matching over 9 bases. CDR1 and CDR2 (germline): MNHNY, SVGAGI (reference sequence). J lost 4 bases, V lost 5 bases, and 8 bases had no gene match. CDR3 length equals 15 residues. In DNA form, the CDR3 reads TGTGCCAGCAGTAACCGGGACAGGGAATTCTATGGCTACACCTTC. This codes for CASSNRDREFYGYTF.

This clonotype was recorded only once. In nucleotides, the CDR3 is TGCAGCGTCAGCACAAACAGGGTTGGGGAGACCCAGTACTTC. Its protein product is CSVSTNRVGETQYF. The chain uses TRBV29-1 and TRBJ2-5; possible D gene TRBD1, 6 bases. Per the germline V gene, CDR1 is SQVTM and CDR2 is ANQGSEA. This CDR3 region has 14 residues. Trimming pared 6 bases from V and 5 bases from J, leaving 19 bases between.

The gene calls are TRBV20-1 and TRBJ1-1, with TRBD1 identical over 7 bases. The germline V gene has CDR1 DFQATT and CDR2 SNEGSKA (reference sequence). CDR3 length: 12 amino acids. The ends lost 8 bases at V and 4 bases at J; junction bases unmatched: 7. CDR3 amino acids: CSSRGGITEAFF. The CDR3 nucleotides read TGCAGTTCCAGGGGGGGGATCACTGAAGCTTTCTTT.

The chain links TRBV6-5 to TRBJ2-3; TRBD1 aligns across 7 bases. This CDR3 comprises 14 residues. The germline gives CDR1 MNHEY, CDR2 SVGAGI. V trimming: 2 bases; J trimming: 4 bases; junction bases outside the gene matches: 3. The CDR3 spells CASSYDRVSDTQYF. Here the CDR3 DNA reads TGTGCCAGCAGTTACGACAGGGTGTCAGATACGCAGTATTTT.

This clonotype was seen ten or more times. The chain combines TRBV20-1 with TRBJ2-7, with 14 bases lining up with TRBD2. V trimming: 4 bases; J trimming: 7 bases; junction bases outside the gene matches: 6. The CDR3 runs 14 residues. CDR1 and CDR2 (germline): DFQATT, SNEGSKA (reference sequence). The CDR3 bases are TGCAGTGCTAAGACTAGCGGGGGGGCACATGAGCAGTACTTC. Its protein is CSAKTSGGAHEQYF.